The next 6 T cell receptor beta chains were all read from a single sample in a study of cytomegalovirus exposure and HLA in healthy donors. Researchers ran the PCR with 60 Vbeta and 13 Jbeta primers. Generated by immunoSEQ multiplex PCR, the TCRdb table keeps only in-frame clones and is missing some. The sample lists 76,000 or so clones, around three quarters seen once, with approximately 2.4% in the top ten. Material: PBMCs. All receptors derive from a man aged 25 to 40 in good health and CMV-seronegative.

The DNA for the CDR3 is TGTGCCAGCAGCCAGATACGGGGTAATTCACCCCTCCACTTT. It specifies CASSQIRGNSPLHF. This chain joins TRBV7-2 and TRBJ1-6; D not resolved. V lost 5 bases and J lost 6, with 11 bases in between. CDR3 length equals 14 residues. From germline, CDR1 is SGHTA and CDR2 FQGNSA. The whole variable domain, filled in from reference TRBV7-2 and TRBJ1-6, reads GAGVSQSPSNKVTEKGKDVELRCDPISGHTALYWYRQSLGQGLEFLIYFQGNSAPDKSGLPSDRFSAERTGGSVSTLTIQRTQQEDSAVYLCASSQIRGNSPLHFGNGTRLTVT.

The CDR3 sequence is CASRTPGGGELFF. DNA for the CDR3: TGTGCCAGCAGGACCCCCGGGGGCGGGGAGCTGTTTTTT. V is TRBV25-1 and J is TRBJ2-2; D is possibly TRBD2 (6 bases). The ends were cut back, 6 bases at V and 7 bases at J, with 12 bases in the middle. Germline-derived CDR1 and CDR2 are MGHDK and SYGVNS. The CDR3 has 13 residues.

The sample holds a few counts of this clone. V usage is TRBV6-6 and J usage is TRBJ2-3; possible D gene TRBD1, 6 bases. The CDR3 extends over 13 amino acids. In germline, CDR1 is MNHNY, CDR2 SVGAGI (reference sequence). V was shortened by 4 bases and J by 1 base, with 6 bases between the two germline ends. The DNA for the CDR3 is TGTGCCAGCAGTTCAGGGGGCACAGATACGCAGTATTTT. Amino acids: CASSSGGTDTQYF.

This rearrangement joins TRBV9 to TRBJ1-3, with a tentative D call TRBD1 (5 bases). The length of the CDR3 is 14 residues. The germline V gene encodes CDR1 SGDLS and CDR2 YYNGEE. The V end lost 2 bases, the J end lost 0 bases, and 6 bases lay between the germline ends. The CDR3 sequence: CASSVGASGNTIYF. CDR3 DNA sequence: TGTGCCAGCAGCGTTGGGGCCTCTGGAAACACCATATATTTT.

The J gene is TRBJ2-1, the V gene TRBV6-6; 10 bases line up with TRBD2. Germline-derived CDR1 and CDR2 are MNHNY and SVGAGI (reference sequence). With V trimmed by 8 bases and J by 2 bases, 9 bases remained unmatched. This CDR3 comprises 16 residues. The CDR3 here is CASGPSGSTPYNEQFF. The CDR3 DNA follows: TGTGCCAGCGGACCTAGCGGGAGTACCCCCTACAATGAGCAGTTCTTC.

The V call is TRBV6-5, the J call TRBJ1-1; D is ambiguous. Germline V CDR1 and CDR2: MNHEY, SVGAGI. V lost 6 bases and J lost 1, with 9 bases in between. The CDR3 runs to 13 residues. CDR3 sequence reads: CASSLGENTEAFF. In DNA form, the CDR3 reads TGTGCCAGCAGCCTGGGAGAGAACACTGAAGCTTTCTTT.